The T cell receptor (beta chain) under discussion was sequenced for a study of blood T cell repertoires in COVID-19. How the authors handled the data: How many nucleated cells were present was estimated from reference gene primer amplification. Produced via immunoSEQ multiplex PCR; TCRdb's table is partial and in-frame only. The V and J calls and clone size come from that table; D and trimming were worked out from the DNA. The sample has 120,000 to 150,000 clones, about 86% seen once. The length of the CDR3 is 17 residues. Losses at the gene ends were 4 bases for V and 4 bases for J; bases not matched to a gene: 14. From germline, CDR1 is SGHTA and CDR2 FQGNSA.

This TCR derives from a human donor in a cohort sampled during active COVID-19. This chain joins TRBV7-2 and TRBJ2-7, with 9 bases identical to TRBD1. The sequenced sample was peripheral blood. CDR3 nucleotides: TGTGCCAGCAGCTGGCTGCCGGGACAGGGATCGTCGTACGAGCAGTACTTC. Its protein is CASSWLPGQGSSYEQYF.